This T cell receptor beta chain derives from a study of PD-1 blockade in classical Hodgkin lymphoma. General study points: A significant rise in TCR diversity by C4D1 was seen for CD4+ but not CD8+ cells.

Measured with immunoSEQ multiplex PCR; TCRdb has only the in-frame clones, and not every one. Among about 21,000 clones listed, 85% were seen once. Time point meaning: cycle 4 day 1 (C4D1), after 6 weeks of nivolumab. All patients experienced relapse after autologous stem cell transplantation, and brentuximab vedotin exposure was variable. With regard to this clone: Its antigen is still unknown.

The TCR was taken from a human donor with classical Hodgkin lymphoma. Here the sequenced sample was peripheral blood mononuclear cells (PBMCs), taken before the fourth cycle of nivolumab.

CDR3 DNA sequence: TGCGCCAGCAGCCTCCGGGGACTAGGTCCCACAGATACGCAGTATTTT. Translating gives CASSLRGLGPTDTQYF. V usage is TRBV5-1 and J usage is TRBJ2-3, with 8 bases identical to TRBD2. This CDR3 is 16 amino acids long. CDR1 and CDR2 (germline): SGHRS, YFSETQ. The V segment lost 4 bases and the J segment 2 bases; nucleotides outside the gene matches: 9.